This passage covers 9 T cell receptor beta chains from one sample sequenced in a study of cytomegalovirus exposure and HLA in healthy donors. Primers included in the PCR were 60 Vbeta and 13 Jbeta primers. TCRdb keeps only in-frame clones here, not all; method: immunoSEQ multiplex PCR. The sample shows around 140,000 clones, about 80% of them seen only once. Material for sequencing was PBMCs. The receptors come from a female donor in good health and CMV-seronegative.

This chain uses TRBV15 with TRBJ2-3; no clear D. The V end lost 0 bases, the J end lost 3 bases, and 7 bases lay between the germline ends. CDR3 size: 14 residues. From germline, CDR1 is LNHNV and CDR2 YYDKDF (reference sequence). In DNA, the CDR3 is TGTGCCACCAGCAGAGACCCTCCGACAGATACGCAGTATTTT. It encodes CATSRDPPTDTQYF. The full variable domain, rest sourced from reference TRBV15 and TRBJ2-3, is DAMVIQNPRYQVTQFGKPVTLSCSQTLNHNVMYWYQQKSSQAPKLLFHYYDKDFNNEADTPDNFQSRRPNTSFCFLDIRSPGLGDTAMYLCATSRDPPTDTQYFGPGTRLTVL.

The chain combines TRBV13 with TRBJ2-7, with D tentatively TRBD2 (5 bases). V lost 2 bases and J lost 1, with 15 bases in between. CDR1 PRHDT and CDR2 FYEKMQ come from the germline V gene (reference sequence). The CDR3 runs 16 residues. This CDR3 reads CASSLRSMTTSYEQYF. The CDR3 coding sequence is TGTGCCAGCAGCTTAAGATCTATGACTACTTCCTACGAGCAGTACTTC.

The chain couples TRBV9 to TRBJ2-7, with a weak D call TRBD1 (8 bases). Germline loops: CDR1 SGDLS, CDR2 YYNGEE. V lost 0 bases to trimming and J lost 4 bases, with 11 bases between them. This CDR3 comprises 14 residues. CDR3 sequence (DNA): TGTGCCAGCAGCGTAGACAGGGGGGGGTACGAGCAGTACTTC. This codes for CASSVDRGGYEQYF.

V usage is TRBV5-1 and J usage is TRBJ1-1; 8 bases agree with TRBD1. V lost 0 bases and J lost 11; bases outside the gene matches: 9. The germline V gene has CDR1 SGHRS and CDR2 YFSETQ. CDR3 length: 14 residues. CDR3 nucleotide sequence: TGCGCCAGCAGCTTGGAAGGGGGGACAGGCTTTGCTTTCTTT. Residues: CASSLEGGTGFAFF.

The chain uses TRBV13 and TRBJ1-1, with a tentative D call TRBD1 (6 bases). Germline CDR1 is PRHDT and CDR2 is FYEKMQ (reference sequence). This CDR3 region has 16 residues. Trimming removed 0 bases from V and 0 bases from J, with 11 bases in between. CDR3: CASSLGNRVVNTEAFF. The CDR3 nucleotides are TGTGCCAGCAGCTTAGGAAACAGGGTAGTGAACACTGAAGCTTTCTTT.

The J gene is TRBJ1-1, the V gene TRBV5-1; D ambiguous. The CDR3 consists of 16 residues. V gave up 0 bases and J gave up 3 bases, with 15 bases separating them. CDR1 SGHRS and CDR2 YFSETQ come from the germline V gene. CDR3 sequence (DNA): TGCGCCAGCAGCTTGGTCACCGCAGGTTTCGACACTGAAGCTTTCTTT. This translates into CASSLVTAGFDTEAFF.

The rearrangement links TRBV28 to TRBJ2-3; 9 positions match TRBD2. The CDR3 is 16 amino acids. The germline V gene encodes CDR1 MDHEN and CDR2 SYDVKM. The J segment lost 0 bases and the V segment lost 8 bases, leaving 9 bases of the junction unmatched. The CDR3 here is CASYPYLAGSTDTQYF. In DNA, the CDR3 is TGTGCCAGCTACCCCTATCTAGCGGGGAGCACAGATACGCAGTATTTT.

The chain recombines TRBV2 with TRBJ1-2, with TRBD1 as a possible D gene (5 bases). Germline assignment: CDR1 SNHLY and CDR2 FYNNEI. V gave up 3 bases and J gave up 3 bases, with 14 bases separating them. CDR3 size: 15 residues. The CDR3, as DNA: TGTGCCAGCAGTGAGGAGGGGTTGTTGGACTATGGCTACACCTTC. Its translation: CASSEEGLLDYGYTF.

The chain links TRBV7-8 to TRBJ2-6; TRBD2 matches at 12 bases. J lost 0 bases, V lost 5 bases, and 8 bases had no gene match. CDR1 is SGHVS, CDR2 FQNEAQ, per germline. There are 19 residues in the CDR3. The CDR3 nucleotides are TGTGCCAGCAGCCGAGCCGGACTAGCGGGAAGCTCTGGGGCCAACGTCCTGACTTTC. Translated, it gives CASSRAGLAGSSGANVLTF.